This T cell receptor beta chain was captured by sequencing in a study of blood T cell repertoires in COVID-19. At the level of the study: Whether acute or convalescent, the COVID-19 samples came from the United States, Italy and Spain. T cells, B-cell-depleted T cells, or PBMCs provided the cDNA or gDNA that served as material.

After removal of 3 bases from V and 1 base from J, the junction contained 8 bases not matched to a gene. There are 16 residues in the CDR3. Per the germline V gene, CDR1 is KGHSH and CDR2 is LQKENI. Participant age was roughly 18 to 95 years, and participants resided in fewer than 25 US areas. Two consecutive negative NP/OP PCR tests, clearance, or resolved symptoms defined Cohort 3 recovery. TCRdb keeps only in-frame clones here, not all; method: immunoSEQ multiplex PCR. The sample consists of approximately 200,000 clones, about 84% of them appearing once. V is TRBV18 and J is TRBJ1-1; 7 bases match TRBD1. This TCR came from a woman in her thirties who had recovered from COVID-19. The sample consisted of PBMCs or T cells enriched from blood (not recorded which). Written as DNA, the CDR3 is TGTGCCAGCTCACCGTCCCCGGGACAGTGGAACACTGAAGCTTTCTTT. Translating gives CASSPSPGQWNTEAFF.